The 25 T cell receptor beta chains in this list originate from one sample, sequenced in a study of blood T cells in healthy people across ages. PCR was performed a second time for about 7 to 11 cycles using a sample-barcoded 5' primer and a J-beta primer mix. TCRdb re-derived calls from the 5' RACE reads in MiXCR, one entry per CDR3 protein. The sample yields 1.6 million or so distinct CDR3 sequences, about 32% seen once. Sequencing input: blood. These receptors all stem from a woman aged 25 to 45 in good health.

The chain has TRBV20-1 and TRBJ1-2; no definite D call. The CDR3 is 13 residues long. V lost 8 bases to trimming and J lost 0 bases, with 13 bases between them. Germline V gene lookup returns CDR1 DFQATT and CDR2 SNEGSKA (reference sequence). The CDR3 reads CSWSLNANYGYTF. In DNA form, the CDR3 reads TGCAGTTGGAGTCTGAACGCTAACTATGGCTACACCTTC.

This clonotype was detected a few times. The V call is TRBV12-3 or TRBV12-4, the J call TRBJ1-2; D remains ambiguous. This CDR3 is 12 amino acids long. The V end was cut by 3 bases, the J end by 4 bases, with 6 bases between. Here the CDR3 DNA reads TGTGCCAGCAGTTTTGGTATCTATGGCTACACCTTC. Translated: CASSFGIYGYTF.

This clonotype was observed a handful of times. The CDR3 nucleotides read TGTGCCAGCAGACCCCTTCTAGCGGGGGGTCGACAGTTCTTC. The encoded protein is CASRPLLAGGRQFF. V usage is TRBV6-5 and J usage is TRBJ2-1; TRBD2 matches at 11 bases. From germline, CDR1 is MNHEY and CDR2 SVGAGI. Trimming cost V 6 bases and J 13 bases; bases outside gene matches: 11. This CDR3 region has 14 residues.

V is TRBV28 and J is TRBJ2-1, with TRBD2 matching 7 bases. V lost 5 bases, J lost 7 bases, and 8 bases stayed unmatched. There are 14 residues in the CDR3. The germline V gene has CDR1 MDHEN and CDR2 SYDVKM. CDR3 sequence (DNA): TGTGCCAGCAGTAGAGCGGGACCAGAAAATGAGCAGTTCTTC. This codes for CASSRAGPENEQFF. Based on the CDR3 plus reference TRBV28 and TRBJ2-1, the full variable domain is DVKVTQSSRYLVKRTGEKVFLECVQDMDHENMFWYRQDPGLGLRLIYFSYDVKMKEKGDIPEGYSVSREKKERFSLILESASTNQTSMYLCASSRAGPENEQFFGPGTRLTVL.

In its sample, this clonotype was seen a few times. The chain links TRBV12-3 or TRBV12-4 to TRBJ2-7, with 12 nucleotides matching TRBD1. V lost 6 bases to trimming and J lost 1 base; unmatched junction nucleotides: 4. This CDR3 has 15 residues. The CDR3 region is CASRGQGAGSYEQYF. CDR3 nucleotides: TGTGCCAGCAGGGGACAGGGGGCTGGTTCCTACGAGCAGTACTTC.

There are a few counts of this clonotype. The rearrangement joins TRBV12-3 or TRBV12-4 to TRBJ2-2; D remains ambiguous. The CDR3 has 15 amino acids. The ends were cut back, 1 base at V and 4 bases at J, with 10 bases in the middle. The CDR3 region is CASSLGRIVTGELFF. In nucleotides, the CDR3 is TGTGCCAGCAGTTTAGGCAGGATAGTCACCGGGGAGCTGTTTTTT.

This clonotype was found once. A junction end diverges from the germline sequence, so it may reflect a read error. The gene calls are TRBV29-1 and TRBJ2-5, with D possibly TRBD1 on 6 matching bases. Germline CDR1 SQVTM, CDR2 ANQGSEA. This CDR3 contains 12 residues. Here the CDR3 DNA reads TGCAGCGGGGGATACAGGGATTCGAGGTTAGACTTC. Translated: CSGGYRDSRLDF.

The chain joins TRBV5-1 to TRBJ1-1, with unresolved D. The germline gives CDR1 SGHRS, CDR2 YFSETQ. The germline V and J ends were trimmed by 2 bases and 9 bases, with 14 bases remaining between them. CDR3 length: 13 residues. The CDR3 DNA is TGCGCCAGCAGCTTAGAAAGGAGGGCGAAAGCTTTCTTT. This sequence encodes CASSLERRAKAFF.

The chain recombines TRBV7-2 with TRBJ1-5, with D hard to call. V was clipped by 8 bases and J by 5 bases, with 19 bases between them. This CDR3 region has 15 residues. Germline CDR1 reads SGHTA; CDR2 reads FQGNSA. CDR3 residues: CASAPSEGSHQPQHF. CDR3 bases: TGTGCCAGCGCACCATCCGAGGGAAGTCATCAGCCCCAGCATTTT.

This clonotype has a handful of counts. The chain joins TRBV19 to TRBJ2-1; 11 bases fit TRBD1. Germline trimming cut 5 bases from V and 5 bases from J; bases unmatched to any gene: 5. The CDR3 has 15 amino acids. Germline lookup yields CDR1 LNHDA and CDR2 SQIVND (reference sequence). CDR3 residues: CASSEPGQGDNEQFF. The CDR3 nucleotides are TGTGCCAGTAGTGAACCGGGACAGGGGGACAATGAGCAGTTCTTC.

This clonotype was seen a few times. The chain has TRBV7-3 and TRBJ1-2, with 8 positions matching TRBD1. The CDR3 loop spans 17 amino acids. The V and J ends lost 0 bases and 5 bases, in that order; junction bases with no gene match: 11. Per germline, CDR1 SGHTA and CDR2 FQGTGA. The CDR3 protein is CASSLTLAGGSRYGYTF. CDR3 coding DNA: TGTGCCAGCAGCTTAACGTTGGCAGGGGGCTCGCGGTATGGCTACACCTTC.

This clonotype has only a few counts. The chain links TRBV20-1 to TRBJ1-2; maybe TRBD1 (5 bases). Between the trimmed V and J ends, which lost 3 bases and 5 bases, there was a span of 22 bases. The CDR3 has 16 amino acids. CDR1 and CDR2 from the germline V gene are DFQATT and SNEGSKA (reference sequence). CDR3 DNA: TGCAGTGCTAGCGAGCAGGGCCGGGTCCCGCAATATGGCTACACCTTC. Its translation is CSASEQGRVPQYGYTF.

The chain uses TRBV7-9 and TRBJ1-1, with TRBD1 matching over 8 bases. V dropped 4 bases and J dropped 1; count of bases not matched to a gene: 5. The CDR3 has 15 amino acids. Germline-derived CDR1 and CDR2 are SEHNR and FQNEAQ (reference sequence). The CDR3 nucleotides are TGTGCCAGCAGCTCTCTTCAGGGGGCGAACACTGAAGCTTTCTTT. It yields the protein CASSSLQGANTEAFF.

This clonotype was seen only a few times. CDR3 loop: CASSHRGGGDYGYTF. CDR3 in DNA: TGCGCCAGCAGCCATCGGGGAGGGGGCGACTATGGCTACACCTTC. V usage is TRBV5-1 and J usage is TRBJ1-2; 7 bases line up with TRBD1. Looked up from germline, CDR1 is SGHRS and CDR2 is YFSETQ. The V gene end was trimmed by 4 bases and the J gene end by 3 bases; junction bases not matched to a gene: 9. The CDR3 covers 15 residues.

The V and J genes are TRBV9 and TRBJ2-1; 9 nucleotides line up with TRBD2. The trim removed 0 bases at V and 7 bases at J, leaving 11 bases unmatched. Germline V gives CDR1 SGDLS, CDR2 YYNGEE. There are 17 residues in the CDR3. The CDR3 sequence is CASSVVGLTSGQNEQFF. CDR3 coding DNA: TGTGCCAGCAGCGTAGTCGGTTTGACTAGCGGACAAAATGAGCAGTTCTTC.

The CDR3 loop is CSAPRLNITDTQYF. The CDR3 DNA reads as TGCAGTGCTCCTAGGTTAAATATCACAGATACGCAGTATTTT. The rearrangement links TRBV20-1 to TRBJ2-3, with D unclear. Germline CDR1 DFQATT, CDR2 SNEGSKA (reference sequence). With 5 bases removed from V and 2 bases from J, the gap between germline ends came to 14 bases. The CDR3 runs to 14 residues.

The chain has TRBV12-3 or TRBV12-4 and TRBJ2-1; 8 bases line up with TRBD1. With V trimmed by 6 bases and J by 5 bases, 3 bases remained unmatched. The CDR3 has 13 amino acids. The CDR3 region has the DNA TGTGCCAGCAGCCCGACAGGGGACAATGAGCAGTTCTTC. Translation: CASSPTGDNEQFF.

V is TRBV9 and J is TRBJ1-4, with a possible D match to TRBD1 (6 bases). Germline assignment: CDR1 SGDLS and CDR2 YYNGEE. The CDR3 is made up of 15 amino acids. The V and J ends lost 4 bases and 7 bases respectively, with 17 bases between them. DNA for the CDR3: TGTGCCAGCAGCAAAACTAGGGGGATTGGTGAAAAACTGTTTTTT. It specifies CASSKTRGIGEKLFF.

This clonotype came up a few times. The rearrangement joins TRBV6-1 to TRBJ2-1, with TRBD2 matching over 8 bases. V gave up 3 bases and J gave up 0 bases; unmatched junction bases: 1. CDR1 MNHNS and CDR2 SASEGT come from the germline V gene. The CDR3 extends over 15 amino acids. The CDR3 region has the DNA TGTGCCAGCAGTGAGGGACTAGTCTCCTACAATGAGCAGTTCTTC. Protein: CASSEGLVSYNEQFF.

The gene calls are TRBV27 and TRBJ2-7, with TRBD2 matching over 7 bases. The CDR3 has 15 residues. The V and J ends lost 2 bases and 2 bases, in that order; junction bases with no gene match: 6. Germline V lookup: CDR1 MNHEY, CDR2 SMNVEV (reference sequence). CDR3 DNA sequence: TGTGCCAGCAGTTTAGGAGTCGGGAGGACCTACGAGCAGTACTTC. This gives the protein CASSLGVGRTYEQYF.

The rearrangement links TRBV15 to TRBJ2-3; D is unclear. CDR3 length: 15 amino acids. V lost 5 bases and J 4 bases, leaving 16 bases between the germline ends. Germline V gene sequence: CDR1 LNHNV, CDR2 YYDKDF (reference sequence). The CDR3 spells CATSGLLSGADTQYF. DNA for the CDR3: TGTGCCACCAGCGGTTTGCTCTCCGGTGCAGATACGCAGTATTTT.

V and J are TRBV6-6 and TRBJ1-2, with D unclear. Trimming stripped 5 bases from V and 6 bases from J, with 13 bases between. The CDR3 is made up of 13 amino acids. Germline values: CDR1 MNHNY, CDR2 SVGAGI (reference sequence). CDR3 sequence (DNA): TGTGCCAGCAGTCCCCAAATTACCCATGGCTACACCTTC. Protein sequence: CASSPQITHGYTF.

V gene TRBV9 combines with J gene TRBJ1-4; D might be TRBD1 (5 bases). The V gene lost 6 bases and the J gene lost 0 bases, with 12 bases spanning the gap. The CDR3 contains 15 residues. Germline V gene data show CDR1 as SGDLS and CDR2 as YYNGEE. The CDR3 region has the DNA TGTGCCAGCACCCCCGACAGTGCAACTAATGAAAAACTGTTTTTT. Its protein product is CASTPDSATNEKLFF.

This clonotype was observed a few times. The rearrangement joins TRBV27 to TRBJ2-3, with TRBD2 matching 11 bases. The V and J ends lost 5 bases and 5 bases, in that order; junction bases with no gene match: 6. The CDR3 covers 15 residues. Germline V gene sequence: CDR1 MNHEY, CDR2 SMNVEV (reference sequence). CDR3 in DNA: TGTGCCAGCAGTCCCGGGACTAGCGGAGAAGATACGCAGTATTTT. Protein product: CASSPGTSGEDTQYF.

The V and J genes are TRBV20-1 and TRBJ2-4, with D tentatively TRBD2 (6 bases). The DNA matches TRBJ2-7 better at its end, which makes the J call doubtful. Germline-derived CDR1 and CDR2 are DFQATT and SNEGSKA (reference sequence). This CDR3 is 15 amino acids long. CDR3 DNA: TGCAGTGCTAGGGCCGAAGGGACTCCTACCTACGAGCAGTACTTC. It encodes CSARAEGTPTYEQYF.